This passage covers 10 T cell receptor beta chains from one sample sequenced in a study of blood T cell repertoires in COVID-19 (TCRdb year 2020). Libraries were made using the immunoSEQ multiplex PCR assay. The immuneACCESS repertoire file appears here via TCRdb, limited to in-frame rearrangements. These files lack a portion of the clones; in checked studies, under half of the deficit traces to unresolved V genes, and the cause of the others is not known. Within this sample are some 170,000 clones, with roughly 81% of them counted one time only. The ten largest clones capture more than 1% of the sample. Input material: peripheral blood. Receptors were obtained from a man aged 40-49 years with acute or convalescent COVID-19.

The chain links TRBV11-2 to TRBJ1-6, with a possible D match to TRBD1 (6 bases). The germline V gene has CDR1 SGHAT and CDR2 FQNNGV. This CDR3 has 18 amino acids. Trimming shortened V by 3 bases and J by 8 bases, and 23 bases separated the two germline ends. CDR3 sequence: CASSFGGAITPAYSPLHF. The CDR3 nucleotides are TGTGCCAGCAGCTTCGGGGGGGCTATCACCCCCGCCTATTCACCCCTCCACTTT. The whole variable domain, remainder taken from reference TRBV11-2 and TRBJ1-6, is EAGVAQSPRYKIIEKRQSVAFWCNPISGHATLYWYQQILGQGPKLLIQFQNNGVVDDSQLPKDRFSAERLKGVDSTLKIQPAKLEDSAVYLCASSFGGAITPAYSPLHFGNGTRLTVT.

This rearrangement joins TRBV2 to TRBJ2-1, with D perhaps matching TRBD1 (6 bases). Trimming took off 6 bases at V and 5 bases at J, with 17 bases between the two ends. The CDR3 sequence is 15 residues long. Germline V lookup: CDR1 SNHLY, CDR2 FYNNEI. In DNA, the CDR3 is TGTGCCAGCAGCCCAAAGGCGACAGGAAACAATGAGCAGTTCTTC. Its protein product is CASSPKATGNNEQFF.

V is TRBV24-1 and J is TRBJ1-2, with 7 bases fitting TRBD1. V was pared by 2 bases and J by 2 bases, with 1 base of the junction left unmatched. CDR1 is KGHDR, CDR2 SFDVKD, per germline. The CDR3 is 14 amino acids. The CDR3 DNA follows: TGTGCCACCAGTGATTGGACAGGCAACTATGGCTACACCTTC. Amino acids: CATSDWTGNYGYTF.

The rearrangement uses TRBV4-3 and TRBJ2-1; 7 nucleotides agree with TRBD2. V was pared by 1 base and J by 1 base, with 1 base of the junction left unmatched. This CDR3 has 15 amino acids. Germline V gene sequence: CDR1 LGHNA, CDR2 YSLEER. The CDR3 protein is CASSQAGGSYNEQFF. The CDR3 coding sequence is TGCGCCAGCAGCCAAGCCGGGGGGTCCTACAATGAGCAGTTCTTC.

This clone came up once. The V and J genes are TRBV19 and TRBJ2-2; 8 positions match TRBD2. The CDR3 is made up of 13 amino acids. Per germline, CDR1 LNHDA and CDR2 SQIVND (reference sequence). Unmatched junction bases numbered 6, after V lost 9 bases and J lost 6 bases. CDR3 residues: CASIGLAAGELFF. Here the CDR3 DNA reads TGTGCCAGCATAGGACTAGCCGCCGGGGAGCTGTTTTTT.

The chain links TRBV18 to TRBJ2-2, with TRBD1 matching over 8 bases. CDR1 and CDR2 (germline): KGHSH, LQKENI. The CDR3 is made up of 15 amino acids. The trim removed 3 bases at V and 5 bases at J, leaving 5 bases unmatched. This CDR3 reads CASSPQGAETGELFF. The CDR3 nucleotides read TGTGCCAGCTCACCGCAGGGGGCCGAGACCGGGGAGCTGTTTTTT.

The chain links TRBV6-2 or TRBV6-3 to TRBJ1-1, with D unclear. The germline V and J ends were trimmed by 5 bases and 2 bases, with 9 bases remaining between them. The CDR3 has 13 residues. CDR1 is MNHEY and CDR2 is SVGEGT in the germline V gene. CDR3: CASSRRTNTEAFF. As DNA, the CDR3 is TGTGCCAGCAGTCGGAGGACTAACACTGAAGCTTTCTTT.

The chain has TRBV6-5 and TRBJ2-7, with unresolved D. Trimming took off 0 bases at V and 3 bases at J, with 9 bases between the two ends. There are 14 residues in the CDR3. CDR1 is MNHEY, CDR2 SVGAGI, per germline. The CDR3 nucleotides read TGTGCCAGCAGTTACTCCGGGTTTTACTACGAGCAGTACTTC. Its translation: CASSYSGFYYEQYF.

The chain joins TRBV4-2 to TRBJ2-5, with 11 bases lining up with TRBD2. V was clipped by 3 bases and J by 1 base; unmatched bases: 7. The germline gives CDR1 LGHNA, CDR2 YNFKEQ. This CDR3 is built from 17 residues. CDR3 coding DNA: TGTGCCAGCAGCCAGAACGTCGGGACTAGCGGCCAAGAGACCCAGTACTTC. This translates into CASSQNVGTSGQETQYF.

Regarding this clone: One end of the junction does not line up with germline, which may come from a read error. The V gene is TRBV7-7, the J gene TRBJ2-5; D unclear. Germline-derived CDR1 and CDR2 are SSHAT and FNYEAQ (reference sequence). The CDR3 covers 12 residues. The CDR3 region is CASSFDGETQYF. The CDR3, as DNA: TGTGCTAGCAGCTTCGACGGGGAGACCCAGTACTTC.